The clone carrying this TCR beta chain was detected only a few times. Its specificity is unknown. The entry originates in a study of post-analysis software for immune sequencing data. Study-wide results and caveats: Those samples that were prepared in the same batch co-clustered strongly by F measure. Elevated frequency relative to controls characterized several TRBV segments in patients, TRBV5-6, TRBV5-1 and TRBV20-1 among them. Normalized Chao1 diversity in multiple sclerosis patients fell significantly below that of controls.

Unique molecular identifiers were present in the TCR beta cDNA libraries. TCRdb used MiXCR to reprocess the PCR reads, holding one entry per CDR3 protein. The sample records roughly 150,000 distinct CDR3 sequences, under 40% being singletons. CDR1 and CDR2 (germline): MDHEN, SYDVKM. The CDR3 consists of 21 residues. With 0 bases clipped from V and 2 bases from J, the junction kept 15 bases outside the gene matches. V is TRBV28 and J is TRBJ2-6; 8 nucleotides agree with TRBD1. This receptor was identified in a girl aged 10-17 years with multiple sclerosis. This sample comprised blood, obtained after autologous hematopoietic stem cell transplantation. The CDR3, as DNA: TGTGCCAGCAGTTTATGGGGTCACCGGGACAGGCTTCGGACTGGGGCCAACGTCCTGACTTTC. Protein: CASSLWGHRDRLRTGANVLTF.